The rows below give T cell receptor beta chains drawn from one sample of a study of CD8+CD57+ T cells in acquired aplastic anemia. TCRdb used MiXCR to reprocess the reads, holding one entry per CDR3 protein. Of hundreds of thousands of distinct CDR3 sequences listed, under 40% were seen once; the top ten hold roughly 0.89%. The specimen was sorted CD4+, CD8+, or CD8+CD57+ T cells (not recorded which) from PBMCs. Every receptor here comes from a human donor with aplastic anemia. Both conserved end residues are part of each CDR3. The order of the fields is clone size, V gene, D gene, CDR3 protein. The D gene is left open where the match is weak. The size entry is marked missing in some rows and otherwise reads once, few, many or a size class.

>-|TRBV11-2|-
CASSLYKVQGALNEQFF
>-|TRBV7-2|-
CASSLGDWVRYEQYF
>-|TRBV25-1|TRBD2
CASSGGLAGGLSRNEQFF
>many|TRBV7-3|-
CASSPHGGNEQYF
>few|TRBV5-5|-
CASSRDTIRTDTQYF
>-|TRBV10-1|-
CASRRSLDTGELFF
>many|TRBV2|-
CASIGLGGYGYTF
>many|TRBV4-3|-
CASSQQRGYEQYF
>many|TRBV20-1|-
CSARDLRGTEAFF
>many|TRBV5-1|TRBD1
CASTILTGDRASPLHF
>once|TRBV20-1|TRBD1
CSARLGTGSTDTQYF
>few|TRBV6-1|-
CASRSLSYEQYF
>many|TRBV19|-
CASSATQGVQPQHF
>-|TRBV7-2|-
CASSLDTAWQFF
>once|TRBV20-1|TRBD2
CSARRLAGNTADTQYF
>few|TRBV9|-
CASTPGDLSGELFF
>-|TRBV25-1|-
CASSEFKGAYEQYF
>many|TRBV7-9|-
CASSRTLSGNQPQHF
>-|TRBV4-2|-
CASSPRVQRGDTQYF